This T cell receptor (beta chain) comes out of a study of lymphopenia after photon versus proton radiotherapy. For this clone: The antigen is unknown.

CDR3 length equals 12 residues. The ends were cut back, 6 bases at V and 2 bases at J, with 7 bases in the middle. CDR1 and CDR2 from the germline V gene are MNHEY and SVGAGI. Notes on the study in general: Proton therapy kept repertoires fairly stable, unlike photons, which gained effector/memory cells. In patients who died, overall survival fell as post-nadir TCR diversity dropped more. After the lymphocyte nadir, photon-treated repertoires showed oligoclonal expansion, especially of CD8+ Temra cells.

The assay was immunoSEQ multiplex PCR, and TCRdb's table has in-frame clones only and misses some. There are roughly 58,000 clones in the sample; about nine tenths occur only once, and 9.5% to 15% lies in the top ten. The sequence came from an elderly man with esophageal cancer. This chain uses TRBV6-5 with TRBJ1-2, with D perhaps matching TRBD1 (6 bases). The sequences come from peripheral blood, collected from a patient treated with proton-based radiotherapy. In DNA form, the CDR3 reads TGTGCCAGCAGGCAGGGGAACTATGGCTACACCTTC. Amino acids: CASRQGNYGYTF.